The 28 T cell receptor beta chains in this list originate from one sample, sequenced in a study of blood T cell repertoires in COVID-19. Produced via immunoSEQ multiplex PCR; TCRdb's table is partial and in-frame only. Of 250,000 to 300,000 clones listed, approximately 90% are singletons. The sample consisted of PBMCs or T cells enriched from blood (not recorded which). The receptors derive from a human donor in a cohort exposed to, infected with or recovered from COVID-19 (not recorded which). The donor label of this sample is uncertain.

This clone was recorded a few times. The chain uses TRBV30 and TRBJ1-2; 11 bases are shared with TRBD1. V was clipped by 2 bases and J by 2 bases; unmatched bases: 1. CDR1 GTSNPN and CDR2 SVGIG come from the germline V gene (reference sequence). The CDR3 extends over 14 amino acids. CDR3 in DNA: TGTGCCTGGAGTTGGACAGGGGGCAACTATGGCTACACCTTC. This encodes CAWSWTGGNYGYTF.

The V gene is TRBV29-1, the J gene TRBJ1-1; D possibly corresponds to TRBD1 (6 bases). Germline CDR1 SQVTM, CDR2 ANQGSEA. This CDR3 comprises 13 residues. Deletions cut 7 bases from V and 5 bases from J, with 17 bases between. In DNA form, the CDR3 reads TGCAGCGCTGGGGACACCATGGGGACTGAAGCTTTCTTT. Amino acid sequence: CSAGDTMGTEAFF. Full variable domain (outside the CDR3, taken from reference TRBV29-1 and TRBJ1-1): SAVISQKPSRDICQRGTSLTIQCQVDSQVTMMFWYRQQPGQSLTLIATANQGSEATYESGFVIDKFPISRPNLTFSTLTVSNMSPEDSSIYLCSAGDTMGTEAFFGQGTRLTVV.

The chain employs TRBV9 and TRBJ1-3; possible D gene TRBD1, 5 bases. Germline V gives CDR1 SGDLS, CDR2 YYNGEE. This CDR3 contains 15 residues. Trimming removed 0 bases at V and 8 bases at J, with 15 bases between. CDR3 residues: CASSVGLDIQDTIYF. The CDR3 nucleotides read TGTGCCAGCAGCGTAGGACTGGACATTCAAGACACCATATATTTT.

V and J are TRBV6-5 and TRBJ1-1; D is uncertain. V was shortened by 5 bases and J by 1 base, with 14 bases between the two germline ends. CDR3 length: 15 residues. Germline V gene data show CDR1 as MNHEY and CDR2 as SVGAGI. The CDR3 DNA is TGTGCCAGCAGTCGTCTGGAGCCCGAGAACACTGAAGCTTTCTTT. This codes for CASSRLEPENTEAFF.

The chain couples TRBV6-5 to TRBJ1-5; 10 bases fit TRBD1. The CDR3 has 14 residues. Germline CDR1 and CDR2: MNHEY and SVGAGI. CDR3 coding DNA: TGTGCGACAGGGGGCAGCTTCGGCAATCAGCCCCAGCATTTT. This sequence encodes CATGGSFGNQPQHF.

This chain links TRBV4-1 with TRBJ2-3, with 7 bases aligning to TRBD1. Per germline, CDR1 MGHRA and CDR2 YSYEKL. V gave up 0 bases and J gave up 0 bases; unmatched junction bases: 3. CDR3 size: 16 residues. Here the CDR3 DNA reads TGCGCCAGCAGCCAAGAGACAGGGAGTAGCACAGATACGCAGTATTTT. This sequence encodes CASSQETGSSTDTQYF.

The genes are TRBV6-5 and TRBJ1-1; D may be TRBD1 (5 bases). The germline V and J ends were trimmed by 8 bases and 5 bases, with 9 bases remaining between them. Germline V gene lookup returns CDR1 MNHEY and CDR2 SVGAGI. This CDR3 region has 11 residues. The CDR3 sequence: CASQGATEAFF. The CDR3 DNA sequence: TGTGCCAGCCAAGGGGCGACTGAAGCTTTCTTT.

This sequence joins TRBV3-1 (or the pseudogene TRBV3-2) and TRBJ1-4; possible D gene TRBD1, 5 bases. CDR1 and CDR2 from the germline V gene are LGHDT and YNNKEL (reference sequence). Trimming cost V 4 bases and J 4 bases, with 22 bases left between them. The CDR3 length is 18 residues. The CDR3 nucleotides are TGTGCCAGCAGCCCCCCCCCGGCCGCCAGGGCAATTAATGAAAAACTGTTTTTT. Translation gives CASSPPPAARAINEKLFF.

This sequence joins TRBV30 and TRBJ1-6, with a possible D match to TRBD1 (5 bases). In germline, CDR1 is GTSNPN, CDR2 SVGIG (reference sequence). The CDR3 sequence is 13 residues long. V was clipped by 5 bases and J by 9 bases, with 14 bases between them. Here the CDR3 DNA reads TGTGCCTGGTCGGGCGGGGGAGGTTCACCCCTCCACTTT. It encodes CAWSGGGGSPLHF.

J is TRBJ2-1 and V is TRBV29-1; 7 bases align to TRBD1. The CDR3 extends over 14 amino acids. Looked up from germline, CDR1 is SQVTM and CDR2 is ANQGSEA. With 4 bases clipped from V and 7 bases from J, the junction kept 10 bases outside the gene matches. CDR3 sequence: CSVADRVLRNEQFF. CDR3 sequence (DNA): TGCAGCGTTGCAGACAGGGTGTTAAGGAATGAGCAGTTCTTC.

The chain links TRBV7-6 to TRBJ2-5, with D possibly matching TRBD1 (6 bases). With 1 base removed from V and 2 bases from J, the gap between germline ends came to 11 bases. Per the germline V gene, CDR1 is SGHVS and CDR2 is FNYEAQ. The CDR3 runs to 15 residues. As DNA, the CDR3 is TGTGCCAGCAGCTTAGAGTTAGGGACACAAGAGACCCAGTACTTC. Translated: CASSLELGTQETQYF.

V usage is TRBV7-3 and J usage is TRBJ2-1, with 9 bases lining up with TRBD2. The CDR3 is made up of 15 amino acids. Germline CDR1 SGHTA, CDR2 FQGTGA. The J segment lost 4 bases and the V segment lost 2 bases, leaving 3 bases of the junction unmatched. The CDR3, as DNA: TGTGCCAGCAGCTTAGGACTAGCGAGTTACAATGAGCAGTTCTTC. Translated: CASSLGLASYNEQFF.

The gene calls are TRBV30 and TRBJ1-2, with D possibly TRBD1 on 6 matching bases. V lost 0 bases and J lost 1, with 12 bases in between. Germline CDR1 is GTSNPN and CDR2 is SVGIG (reference sequence). CDR3 size: 15 residues. The CDR3 sequence: CAWSVTGLFNYGYTF. The CDR3 coding sequence is TGTGCCTGGAGTGTAACAGGGTTGTTTAACTATGGCTACACCTTC.

The chain is built from TRBV4-1 and TRBJ1-3; 8 nucleotides agree with TRBD1. V trimming: 2 bases; J trimming: 1 base; junction bases outside the gene matches: 4. The CDR3 runs 16 residues. Germline V gene sequence: CDR1 MGHRA, CDR2 YSYEKL. Written as DNA, the CDR3 is TGCGCCAGCAGCCAAAGCAGGGGGCGATCTGGAAACACCATATATTTT. It translates to CASSQSRGRSGNTIYF.

Remarks on this clone: One junction end does not reproduce the germline sequence, and a read error may be involved. This sequence joins TRBV29-1 and TRBJ2-3, with 7 bases lining up with TRBD2. Germline CDR1 is SQVTM and CDR2 is ANQGSEA. The CDR3 is made up of 12 amino acids. In nucleotides, the CDR3 is TGCAGCGTTGAAGGGGCGGGGACTAAGCGACATTTT. This sequence encodes CSVEGAGTKRHF.

This rearrangement joins TRBV6-5 to TRBJ1-3, with D unresolved. The V gene lost 6 bases and the J gene lost 0 bases, with 12 bases spanning the gap. CDR3 length: 15 amino acids. Germline CDR1 and CDR2: MNHEY and SVGAGI. For the CDR3, the DNA is TGTGCCAGCAGCTCCTCACTGCCCTCTGGAAACACCATATATTTT. Its protein is CASSSSLPSGNTIYF.

This chain uses TRBV5-8 with TRBJ1-1; D might be TRBD1 (5 bases). Germline-derived CDR1 and CDR2 are SGHTS and YDEGEE. Trimming removed 2 bases at V and 4 bases at J, with 12 bases between. This CDR3 is 14 amino acids long. CDR3 coding DNA: TGTGCCAGCAGCTTTGGGGCTTTGAGCACTGAAGCTTTCTTT. This codes for CASSFGALSTEAFF. The full variable domain, completed using reference TRBV5-8 and TRBJ1-1, is EAGVTQSPTHLIKTRGQQATLRCSPISGHTSVYWYQQALGLGLQFLLWYDEGEERNRGNFPPRFSGRQFPNYSSELNVNALELEDSALYLCASSFGALSTEAFFGQGTRLTVV.

The chain employs TRBV11-2 and TRBJ2-7; the match to TRBD1 covers 10 bases. V lost 5 bases, J lost 7 bases, and 11 bases stayed unmatched. In germline, CDR1 is SGHAT, CDR2 FQNNGV. This CDR3 is built from 15 residues. CDR3 DNA: TGTGCCAGCAGCCAACTTTTGACAGGGGGCGAAGAGCAGTACTTC. Its protein product is CASSQLLTGGEEQYF.

V and J are TRBV7-2 and TRBJ2-3; no definite D call. Trimming stripped 1 base from V and 4 bases from J, with 9 bases between. The CDR3 loop spans 14 amino acids. Germline V gene data show CDR1 as SGHTA and CDR2 as FQGNSA. CDR3 region: CASSLDKSADTQYF. In DNA, the CDR3 is TGTGCCAGCAGCTTAGATAAGTCGGCAGATACGCAGTATTTT.

The chain uses TRBV19 and TRBJ2-3, with a possible D match to TRBD2 (5 bases). The CDR3 extends over 13 amino acids. The V gene lost 8 bases and the J gene lost 5 bases, with 14 bases spanning the gap. The germline V gene has CDR1 LNHDA and CDR2 SQIVND (reference sequence). In DNA form, the CDR3 reads TGTGCCAGTGAACCAACTCGGGGAGATACGCAGTATTTT. This translates into CASEPTRGDTQYF.

The V call is TRBV9, the J call TRBJ2-2; TRBD1 matches at 9 bases. With 3 bases clipped from V and 3 bases from J, the junction kept 9 bases outside the gene matches. CDR1 is SGDLS, CDR2 YYNGEE, per germline. The CDR3 is 17 residues long. The CDR3, as DNA: TGTGCCAGCAGCGGGGCTCCCGGGACAGGGTACACCGGGGAGCTGTTTTTT. Translation gives CASSGAPGTGYTGELFF.

The rearrangement joins TRBV18 to TRBJ1-2, with TRBD1 matching 8 bases. The CDR3 length is 16 residues. V lost 2 bases to trimming and J lost 8 bases; unmatched junction nucleotides: 13. Looked up from germline, CDR1 is KGHSH and CDR2 is LQKENI. The CDR3 coding sequence is TGTGCCAGCTCACCAAGTTTTGACAGGGGACCGGGAGGCTACACCTTC. Its translation: CASSPSFDRGPGGYTF.

The chain has TRBV20-1 and TRBJ2-1, with D unresolved. Germline V gene data show CDR1 as DFQATT and CDR2 as SNEGSKA (reference sequence). Trimming removed 3 bases at V and 10 bases at J, with 13 bases between. CDR3 length equals 12 residues. The CDR3 sequence is CSASHSLLEQFF. The CDR3 region has the DNA TGCAGTGCTAGTCACTCATTGCTGGAGCAGTTCTTC.

This clone was counted between two and nine times. The chain recombines TRBV5-1 with TRBJ2-2; 12 nucleotides line up with TRBD2. Germline CDR1 and CDR2: SGHRS and YFSETQ. The CDR3 consists of 16 residues. V lost 3 bases and J lost 6; bases outside the gene matches: 6. CDR3 in DNA: TGCGCCAGCAGCTCGCTGACTAGCGGGGGAGCCGGGGAGCTGTTTTTT. Encoded protein: CASSSLTSGGAGELFF.

This chain connects TRBV19 to TRBJ1-1; 8 positions agree with TRBD1. CDR3 length equals 12 residues. The germline V gene has CDR1 LNHDA and CDR2 SQIVND (reference sequence). V was clipped by 5 bases and J by 8 bases; unmatched bases: 4. The DNA for the CDR3 is TGTGCCAGTAGTCCCAGGACAGGGGAAGCTTTCTTT. Protein product: CASSPRTGEAFF. Supplemented by reference TRBV19 and TRBJ1-1, the full variable domain reads DGGITQSPKYLFRKEGQNVTLSCEQNLNHDAMYWYRQDPGQGLRLIYYSQIVNDFQKGDIAEGYSVSREKKESFPLTVTSAQKNPTAFYLCASSPRTGEAFFGQGTRLTVV.

On this clone itself: This CDR3 is also generated by other DNA sequences in the sample. The V call is TRBV6-5, the J call TRBJ2-7, with 11 bases matching TRBD1. CDR1 MNHEY and CDR2 SVGAGI come from the germline V gene. V dropped 6 bases and J dropped 2; count of bases not matched to a gene: 3. This CDR3 has 14 amino acids. Written as DNA, the CDR3 is TGTGCCAGCAGGCCGGGACAGGGGGCCTACGAGCAGTACTTC. Translation: CASRPGQGAYEQYF.

V gene TRBV30 combines with J gene TRBJ2-3, with 9 bases aligning to TRBD2. This CDR3 is built from 15 residues. Germline loops: CDR1 GTSNPN, CDR2 SVGIG (reference sequence). Trimming took 2 bases from V and 5 from J; bases not matched to a gene: 8. CDR3 sequence reads: CAWSPSTSGGDTQYF. CDR3 DNA sequence: TGTGCCTGGAGTCCATCGACTAGCGGTGGAGATACGCAGTATTTT.

The gene calls are TRBV25-1 and TRBJ2-7; TRBD1 agrees at 8 bases. The CDR3 loop spans 14 amino acids. The V and J ends lost 3 bases and 3 bases, in that order; junction bases with no gene match: 4. Germline V lookup: CDR1 MGHDK, CDR2 SYGVNS. The CDR3 DNA is TGTGCCAGCAGTGACGGACAGGGCAACTACGAGCAGTACTTC. Amino acid sequence: CASSDGQGNYEQYF.